Below are 2 T cell receptor beta chains sequenced from a single sample in a study of T cell repertoires in cytomegalovirus infection. TCRdb analysed the reads with MiXCR anew, one entry per CDR3 protein. The sample lists hundreds of thousands of distinct CDR3 sequences; about 11% were seen once. Specimen: PBMCs. Source of these receptors: a human donor in good health (CMV status not recorded). Some clones in this sample may be carry-over from other donors' samples.

This clonotype was observed many times. J is TRBJ2-6 and V is TRBV6-6; D remains unclear. CDR3 length: 18 amino acids. Per the germline V gene, CDR1 is MNHNY and CDR2 is SVGAGI (reference sequence). Trimming cost V 7 bases and J 0 bases, with 19 bases left between them. CDR3 nucleotides: TGTGCCAGCACAACGGTGGGGTTCGCAACCTCTGGGGCCAACGTCCTGACTTTC. Amino acid sequence: CASTTVGFATSGANVLTF.

The J gene is TRBJ1-5, the V gene TRBV7-9; D call uncertain. The CDR3 runs 14 residues. V gave up 5 bases and J gave up 6 bases, with 14 bases separating them. CDR1 and CDR2 (germline): SEHNR, FQNEAQ (reference sequence). Written as DNA, the CDR3 is TGTGCCAGCAGCGGTACTGGAGGGTTTCAGCCCCAGCATTTT. Its protein product is CASSGTGGFQPQHF.